The next 5 T cell receptor beta chains were all read from a single sample in a study of T cell responses to AZD1222 COVID-19 vaccine (dated by TCRdb to 2020 to 2023). The time point label here, explained by the study, means: about 28 days (+/-7) after the second vaccine dose. The treatment or condition label corresponds to: meningococcal conjugate vaccine given as trial control. The library was generated by the immunoSEQ multiplex PCR assay. Held by TCRdb, this immuneACCESS table contains in-frame sequences only and omits some clones. Under half of the omission traces to an unresolved V gene where checked; the cause of the rest is unknown. The sample table shows roughly 200,000 clones, and 85% to 95% are seen once. Approximately 0.98% of the sample is taken by the ten largest. Sequencing was performed on peripheral blood, taken 28 days after the second dose of the MenACWY control vaccine. The source is an adult who received the MenACWY meningococcal vaccine as a control.

This chain joins TRBV11-3 and TRBJ2-3, with 7 bases lining up with TRBD1. This CDR3 has 17 residues. Germline CDR1 SGHNT, CDR2 YENEEA. V shed 1 base and J 5 bases; nucleotides not matched to a gene: 12. CDR3 loop: CASSLGWGLTGEDTQYF. The CDR3 DNA sequence: TGTGCCAGCAGCTTAGGGTGGGGCCTCACAGGGGAAGATACGCAGTATTTT.

V gene TRBV30 combines with J gene TRBJ1-5; 8 bases fit TRBD1. The CDR3 has 15 amino acids. The V and J ends lost 4 bases and 3 bases, in that order; junction bases with no gene match: 8. CDR1 and CDR2 from the germline V gene are GTSNPN and SVGIG (reference sequence). In nucleotides, the CDR3 is TGTGCCTGGAATCTGCAGGGGGCCTCCAATCAGCCCCAGCATTTT. Its translation is CAWNLQGASNQPQHF. The variable domain in full, with the rest retrieved from reference TRBV30 and TRBJ1-5, is SQTIHQWPATLVQPVGSPLSLECTVEGTSNPNLYWYRQAAGRGLQLLFYSVGIGQISSEVPQNLSASRPQDRQFILSSKKLLLSDSGFYLCAWNLQGASNQPQHFGDGTRLSIL.

The chain uses TRBV3-1 (or the pseudogene TRBV3-2) and TRBJ1-1; possibly TRBD1 for D (5 bases). Germline CDR1 LGHDT, CDR2 YNNKEL (reference sequence). The CDR3 consists of 14 residues. V was clipped by 5 bases and J by 1 base, with 11 bases between them. DNA of the CDR3: TGTGCCAGCAGCTACTCCGGGGGGAACACTGAAGCTTTCTTT. Translation: CASSYSGGNTEAFF.

The V and J genes are TRBV14 and TRBJ1-6; tentative D call: TRBD1 (6 bases). The CDR3 length is 16 residues. Germline CDR1 SGHDN, CDR2 FVKESK. Trimming took 4 bases from V and 3 from J, leaving 13 bases between them. Written as DNA, the CDR3 is TGTGCCAGCAGCCGAGGGGGGGCCAGCTATAATTCACCCCTCCACTTT. Protein sequence: CASSRGGASYNSPLHF.

The chain carries TRBV7-2 and TRBJ2-7; tentatively, D is TRBD1 (6 bases). This CDR3 has 15 amino acids. Per germline, CDR1 SGHTA and CDR2 FQGNSA. The V end lost 3 bases, the J end lost 2 bases, and 14 bases lay between the germline ends. CDR3 loop: CASSFSDSTTYEQYF. In DNA, the CDR3 is TGTGCCAGCAGCTTTTCGGACAGTACCACCTACGAGCAGTACTTC.